This TCR beta chain was found in a study of blood T cell repertoires in COVID-19 (dated by TCRdb to about 2020). Some background on the complete study: Collaborator samples came from the United States, Italy and Spain and covered acute and convalescent phases of COVID-19. The prospective study material was composed of cDNA or gDNA derived from T cells, B-cell-depleted T cells, or PBMCs. The dataset comprised deeply sampled blood TCRbeta repertoires from subjects exposed to, actively infected with, or recovered from COVID-19. The repertoires were made available in a free public database intended to serve as a resource for research on the immune response to SARS-CoV-2. The samples were drawn from the first 160 participants of the ongoing ImmuneRACE study and from over a thousand subjects provided by 6 global collaborators. A de-identified subject ID, COVID-19 status, age in years and sex were almost always included in the sample metadata. HLA class I and class II types, where available, came from metadata supplied by the sample provider rather than from assay-based typing.

Summary of the overall study and its limitations: The quantity of clinical and demographic metadata differed by source and by participant and was supplied without curation.

The V and J ends are trimmed by 5 bases and 9 bases, leaving 18 bases between them. The germline V gene sets CDR1 to SQVTM and CDR2 to ANQGSEA. The CDR3 covers 13 residues, taking in both the cysteine and the phenylalanine. The CDR3 DNA has 39 bases and is translated from base 1. Participants in the prospective study were enrolled through a virtual design, were aged roughly 18 to 100 years, and lived in roughly 25 United States geographic areas. To assign participants to cohorts, the prospective study relied on clinical history that participants themselves reported in a screening survey and a study questionnaire. Recovered participants in ImmuneRACE Cohort 3 were defined by two consecutive negative NP/OP PCR tests, clearance by a healthcare professional, or resolution of symptoms. Each participant in the prospective study had whole blood, serum and a nasopharyngeal or oropharyngeal swab collected by mobile phlebotomists. Additional blood draws and questionnaires over a 2-month period could optionally be provided by prospective study participants. Before DNA extraction, blood samples from the prospective study were shipped at room temperature or frozen.

With respect to this clone: It has no known antigen specificity. No base-level quality is on record; no much larger clone is a single base apart.

TCRbeta CDR3 regions were amplified from genomic DNA using the immunoSEQ Assay, a bias-controlled multiplex PCR. For the original study's pipeline: Nucleated cell counts per sample were estimated from amplification of reference gene primers within the assay. To quantify the absolute abundance of each unique TCRbeta CDR3 rearrangement, sequence reads were collapsed and filtered. For each sample, productive Simpson clonality was calculated as the square root of Simpson's diversity index across productive rearrangements. TCRdb retrieved this table from immuneACCESS and kept in-frame rearrangements only. Not all clones are present; in checked studies, unresolved V genes account for under half, and no reason is known for the remainder. V and J calls and clone size are those listed in that table; D and trimming were worked out from the DNA. The sample table records about 170,000 clones; 75% to 90% of these occur just once. The ten largest clones represent around 4.8% of the sample.

The clonotype was recovered from a woman aged 50 to 60 who had recovered from COVID-19. Sequences were obtained from PBMCs or T cells enriched from blood (not recorded which). This chain is built from TRBV29-1 and TRBJ2-3, and perhaps TRBD2 as D gene, on 5 matching bases. The CDR3 is CSVPSPPRGTQYF. The base sequence is TGCAGCGTTCCCTCCCCCCCCCGCGGGACGCAGTATTTT.